The 8 T cell receptor beta chains below come from one sample, sequenced in a study of cytomegalovirus exposure and HLA in healthy donors. PCR employed 60 Vbeta and 13 Jbeta primers. Repertoires were generated with immunoSEQ multiplex PCR, while TCRdb's copy carries only in-frame clones and drops some. This sample has roughly 150,000 clones; around four fifths occur once, and the top ten carry more than 1.4%. Sequencing input: PBMCs. These receptors all stem from a male donor in good health and CMV-seronegative.

This clone showed up just once. The rearrangement joins TRBV4-3 to TRBJ1-2; TRBD1 agrees at 9 bases. The germline V gene encodes CDR1 LGHNA and CDR2 YSLEER. V gave up 1 base and J gave up 8 bases; unmatched junction bases: 5. CDR3 length: 14 amino acids. This chain's CDR3 is CASSQGTGEYGYTF. The CDR3, as DNA: TGCGCCAGCAGCCAAGGGACAGGGGAATACGGCTACACCTTC.

The V call is TRBV5-6, the J call TRBJ2-1; 8 nucleotides line up with TRBD1. From germline, CDR1 is SGHDT and CDR2 YYEEEE. This CDR3 has 16 residues. V lost 0 bases to trimming and J lost 0 bases; unmatched junction nucleotides: 2. The DNA for the CDR3 is TGTGCCAGCAGCTTGGGGACAGGGAGCTCCTACAATGAGCAGTTCTTC. Residues: CASSLGTGSSYNEQFF.

The chain employs TRBV9 and TRBJ1-6, with 10 bases that match TRBD1. CDR3 length: 15 residues. Per germline, CDR1 SGDLS and CDR2 YYNGEE. The ends lost 3 bases at V and 5 bases at J; junction bases unmatched: 2. The chain's CDR3 is CASSATGGHNSPLHF. The CDR3 DNA follows: TGTGCCAGCAGCGCGACAGGGGGCCATAATTCACCCCTCCACTTT.

Note on this clone: The identical CDR3 is also encoded by other nucleotide sequences in the sample. CDR3 protein: CSVSRAGQETQYF. For the CDR3, the DNA is TGCAGCGTTTCGAGGGCTGGGCAAGAGACCCAGTACTTC. The chain links TRBV29-1 to TRBJ2-5; tentatively, D is TRBD2 (5 bases). This CDR3 is built from 13 residues. V was shortened by 5 bases and J by 2 bases, with 12 bases between the two germline ends. Germline lookup yields CDR1 SQVTM and CDR2 ANQGSEA.

The rearrangement joins TRBV4-1 to TRBJ1-1; TRBD1 might be the D (6 bases). The CDR3 has 16 residues. CDR1 and CDR2 from the germline V gene are MGHRA and YSYEKL. V lost 1 base to trimming and J lost 1 base, with 13 bases between them. In DNA, the CDR3 is TGCGCCAGCAGCCAAGGGTACGGGGGGGCGAACACTGAAGCTTTCTTT. This translates into CASSQGYGGANTEAFF.

This clone was observed a few times. The CDR3 loop reads CASRRAGRGDEQYF. The CDR3 DNA follows: TGCGCCAGCAGAAGAGCGGGGAGGGGAGACGAGCAGTACTTC. The chain uses TRBV10-2 and TRBJ2-7, with 7 bases fitting TRBD2. Unmatched junction bases numbered 10, after V lost 6 bases and J lost 5 bases. The length of the CDR3 is 14 residues. Germline V lookup: CDR1 WSHSY, CDR2 SAAADI.

The table lists this clone with a few counts. The chain joins TRBV6-5 to TRBJ1-1, with D perhaps matching TRBD1 (6 bases). This CDR3 has 13 residues. Trimming pared 6 bases from V and 8 bases from J, leaving 16 bases between. Looked up from germline, CDR1 is MNHEY and CDR2 is SVGAGI. Here the CDR3 reads CASRIGQLGEAFF. The DNA of the CDR3 is TGTGCCAGCAGAATAGGACAGCTCGGGGAAGCTTTCTTT.

This chain links TRBV19 with TRBJ2-7; TRBD1 matches 9 bases. Germline loops: CDR1 LNHDA, CDR2 SQIVND (reference sequence). This CDR3 contains 14 residues. V lost 6 bases, J lost 2 bases, and 5 bases stayed unmatched. The CDR3 DNA is TGTGCCAGTAGGGACCGGACAGGGGCCTACGAGCAGTACTTC. This gives the protein CASRDRTGAYEQYF.